The source of this T cell receptor (beta chain) is a study of blood T cell repertoires in COVID-19. Across the study: PBMCs, B-cell-depleted T cells, or T cells provided the cDNA or gDNA that made up the material.

Per the germline V gene, CDR1 is LGHNA and CDR2 is YNFKEQ. The CDR3 runs to 18 residues. Trimming removed 0 bases at V and 0 bases at J, with 15 bases between. Original methodology: Reference gene primer amplification gave nucleated cell count estimates. Repertoires were generated with immunoSEQ multiplex PCR, while TCRdb's copy carries only in-frame clones and drops some. The DNA was the basis for D and trimming; V, J and clone size are from that table. Found here are more than 200,000 clones, about nine tenths of them singletons; the top ten hold about 1.7%. The V gene is TRBV4-2, the J gene TRBJ1-3; possibly TRBD1 for D (6 bases). The TCR sequence derives from a man aged 70-80 years with acute or convalescent COVID-19. Sequenced material: peripheral blood. The CDR3 DNA sequence: TGTGCCAGCAGCCAAGATTTCCCCCACAGGGACTCTGGAAACACCATATATTTT. It encodes CASSQDFPHRDSGNTIYF.